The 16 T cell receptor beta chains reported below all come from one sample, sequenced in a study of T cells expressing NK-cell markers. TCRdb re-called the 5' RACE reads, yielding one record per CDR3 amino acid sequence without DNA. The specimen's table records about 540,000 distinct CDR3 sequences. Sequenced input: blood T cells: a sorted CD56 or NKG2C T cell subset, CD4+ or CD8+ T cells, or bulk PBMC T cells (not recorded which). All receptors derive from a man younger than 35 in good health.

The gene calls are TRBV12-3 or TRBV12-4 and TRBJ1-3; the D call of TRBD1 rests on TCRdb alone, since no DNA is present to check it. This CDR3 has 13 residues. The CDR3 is CASSGDARNTIYF.

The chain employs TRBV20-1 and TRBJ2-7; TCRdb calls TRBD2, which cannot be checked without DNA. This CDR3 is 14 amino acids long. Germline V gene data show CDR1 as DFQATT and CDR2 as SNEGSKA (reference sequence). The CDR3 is CSARATTSGNEQYF.

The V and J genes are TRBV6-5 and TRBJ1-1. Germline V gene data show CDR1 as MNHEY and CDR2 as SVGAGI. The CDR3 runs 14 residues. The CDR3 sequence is CASGGLPMNTEAFF.

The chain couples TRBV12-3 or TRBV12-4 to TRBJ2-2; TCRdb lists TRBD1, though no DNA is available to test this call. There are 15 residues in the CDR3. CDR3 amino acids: CASTHRGYNTGELFF.

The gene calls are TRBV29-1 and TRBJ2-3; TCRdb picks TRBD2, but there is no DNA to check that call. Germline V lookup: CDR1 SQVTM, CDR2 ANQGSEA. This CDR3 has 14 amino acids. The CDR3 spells CSVAAGGRTDTQYF.

The CDR3 here is CASSQDWGRASPGKLFF. This chain uses TRBV4-3 with TRBJ1-4. Germline assignment: CDR1 LGHNA and CDR2 YSLEER. The CDR3 spans 17 residues.

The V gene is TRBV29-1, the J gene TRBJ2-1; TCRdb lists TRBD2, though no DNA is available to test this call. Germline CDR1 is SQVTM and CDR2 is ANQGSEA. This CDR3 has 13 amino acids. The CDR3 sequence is CSVEGTSYNEQFF.

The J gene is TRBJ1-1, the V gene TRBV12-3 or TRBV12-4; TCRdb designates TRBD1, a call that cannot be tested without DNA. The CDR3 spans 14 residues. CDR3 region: CASSPDSPNTEAFF.

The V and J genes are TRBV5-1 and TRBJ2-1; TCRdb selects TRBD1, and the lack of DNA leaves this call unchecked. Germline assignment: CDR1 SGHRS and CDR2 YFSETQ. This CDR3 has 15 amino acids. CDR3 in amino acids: CASSSGTGGLNEQFF.

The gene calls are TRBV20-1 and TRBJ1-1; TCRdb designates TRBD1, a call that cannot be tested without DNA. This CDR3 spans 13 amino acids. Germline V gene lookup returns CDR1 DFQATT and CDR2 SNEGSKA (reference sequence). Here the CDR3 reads CSARAFGGTEAFF.

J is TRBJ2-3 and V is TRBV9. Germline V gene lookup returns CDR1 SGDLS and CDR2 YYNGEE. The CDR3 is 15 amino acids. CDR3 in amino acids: CASSVAPQGTDTQYF.

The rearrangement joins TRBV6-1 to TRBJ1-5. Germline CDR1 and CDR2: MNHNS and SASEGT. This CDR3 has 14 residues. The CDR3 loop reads CASSEGLWEWPQHF.

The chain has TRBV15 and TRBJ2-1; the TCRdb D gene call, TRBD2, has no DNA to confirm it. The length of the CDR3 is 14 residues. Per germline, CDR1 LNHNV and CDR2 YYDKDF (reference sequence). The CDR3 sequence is CATSRIFSGDEQFF. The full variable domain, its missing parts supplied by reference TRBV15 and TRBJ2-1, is DAMVIQNPRYQVTQFGKPVTLSCSQTLNHNVMYWYQQKSSQAPKLLFHYYDKDFNNEADTPDNFQSRRPNTSFCFLDIRSPGLGDTAMYLCATSRIFSGDEQFFGPGTRLTVL.

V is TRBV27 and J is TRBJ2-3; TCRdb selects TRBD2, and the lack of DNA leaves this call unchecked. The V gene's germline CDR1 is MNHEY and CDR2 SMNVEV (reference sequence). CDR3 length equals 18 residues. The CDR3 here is CASRGLAGGRLISDTQYF.

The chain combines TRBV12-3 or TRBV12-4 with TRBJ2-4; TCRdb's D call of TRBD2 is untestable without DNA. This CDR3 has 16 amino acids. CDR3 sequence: CASSLQLADIKNIQYF.

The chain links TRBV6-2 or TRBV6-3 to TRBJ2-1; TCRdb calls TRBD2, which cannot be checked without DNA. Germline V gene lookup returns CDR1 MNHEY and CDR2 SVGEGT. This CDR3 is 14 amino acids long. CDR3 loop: CASRPSGGLGEQFF.